Presented here are 9 T cell receptor beta chains from one specimen sequenced in a study of cytomegalovirus exposure and HLA in healthy donors. PCR was performed using 60 Vbeta and 13 Jbeta primers. Clones were sequenced by immunoSEQ multiplex PCR, and TCRdb holds only the in-frame ones, with some missing. The sample has a few hundred thousand clones, about 80% seen once. Sequenced material: PBMCs. The receptors were gathered from a woman aged 55-70 years in good health and CMV-seropositive.

The genes are TRBV7-2 and TRBJ2-3; 11 nucleotides align to TRBD2. With 3 bases clipped from V and 5 bases from J, the junction kept 4 bases outside the gene matches. This CDR3 has 15 residues. CDR1 and CDR2 (germline): SGHTA, FQGNSA. CDR3 sequence (DNA): TGTGCCAGCAGCTTTTCTAGCGGGGGGATAGATACGCAGTATTTT. Amino acids: CASSFSSGGIDTQYF.

The rearrangement joins TRBV18 to TRBJ2-1; 11 nucleotides match TRBD2. With V trimmed by 2 bases and J by 6 bases, 3 bases remained unmatched. CDR1 KGHSH and CDR2 LQKENI come from the germline V gene. The CDR3 has 15 residues. The chain's CDR3 is CASSPGGLAGNEQFF. In DNA, the CDR3 is TGTGCCAGCTCACCAGGCGGACTAGCGGGCAATGAGCAGTTCTTC.

The chain has TRBV18 and TRBJ1-5, with D perhaps matching TRBD1 (6 bases). The CDR3 covers 15 residues. Germline CDR1 reads KGHSH; CDR2 reads LQKENI. V lost 5 bases and J 0 bases, leaving 11 bases between the germline ends. This chain's CDR3 is CASSWTVDSNQPQHF. In nucleotides, the CDR3 is TGTGCCAGCTCATGGACAGTCGATAGCAATCAGCCCCAGCATTTT.

In nucleotides, the CDR3 is TGTGCCAGCAGTCGACTAGCGGGAGAGAAAAGAAGAGGGCAGTTCTTC. Translating it yields CASSRLAGEKRRGQFF. The gene calls are TRBV6-4 and TRBJ2-1; 12 bases are shared with TRBD2. The germline V gene has CDR1 MRHNA and CDR2 SNTAGT. This CDR3 has 16 amino acids. Losses at the gene ends were 5 bases for V and 12 bases for J; bases not matched to a gene: 14.

The chain combines TRBV7-9 with TRBJ2-5, with 9 bases that match TRBD2. The V segment lost 5 bases and the J segment 5 bases; nucleotides outside the gene matches: 3. Germline CDR1 and CDR2: SEHNR and FQNEAQ (reference sequence). This CDR3 has 13 residues. The CDR3 DNA reads as TGTGCCAGCAGCCCCGGACTAGCGGAGACCCAGTACTTC. It encodes CASSPGLAETQYF.

The chain recombines TRBV4-1 with TRBJ1-1, with D uncertain. CDR3 size: 16 residues. CDR1 MGHRA and CDR2 YSYEKL come from the germline V gene. V dropped 0 bases and J dropped 1 base, with 12 bases sitting between them. CDR3 DNA sequence: TGCGCCAGCAGCCAAGAGGTATGGGCAGGGAACACTGAAGCTTTCTTT. Its protein product is CASSQEVWAGNTEAFF.

V is TRBV2 and J is TRBJ2-1; 10 bases map to TRBD2. This CDR3 contains 15 residues. V dropped 6 bases and J dropped 8; count of bases not matched to a gene: 10. Germline V lookup: CDR1 SNHLY, CDR2 FYNNEI. The CDR3: CASSSTSGWEDEQFF. The DNA of the CDR3 is TGTGCCAGCAGCTCGACTAGCGGGTGGGAAGATGAGCAGTTCTTC.

This clone was counted a few times. V is TRBV5-6 and J is TRBJ1-2, with D possibly matching TRBD1 (5 bases). This CDR3 comprises 16 residues. Trimming removed 4 bases from V and 4 bases from J, with 20 bases in between. CDR1 and CDR2 (germline): SGHDT, YYEEEE. CDR3 loop: CASSARDREPIYGYTF. CDR3 in DNA: TGTGCCAGCAGCGCTCGTGACAGAGAACCCATCTATGGCTACACCTTC.

The chain combines TRBV5-1 with TRBJ2-1, with TRBD2 as a possible D gene (6 bases). CDR3 length: 15 residues. From germline, CDR1 is SGHRS and CDR2 YFSETQ. V was pared by 1 base and J by 0 bases, with 8 bases between. CDR3 DNA: TGCGCCAGCAGCTTGATCGGGGGCTCCTACAATGAGCAGTTCTTC. Amino acids: CASSLIGGSYNEQFF.